This TCR beta chain was captured in a study of blood T cell repertoires in COVID-19. At the level of the study: Collection of acute and convalescent COVID-19 samples took place in the United States, Italy and Spain.

Some clones are missing from TCRdb's copy, which holds only in-frame ones; the method was immunoSEQ multiplex PCR. The sample comprises approximately 60,000 clones, 70% to 90% of which are singletons, and roughly 6.7% rests with the top ten. The TCR comes from a man aged 55-75 years with active or convalescent COVID-19. The sequenced sample consisted of peripheral blood.

CDR3 in DNA: TGTGCCAGCAGTCGCTTACCACCGGGACAGGGGGAAACTGAAGCTTTCTTT. Its translation: CASSRLPPGQGETEAFF. The chain has TRBV6-6 and TRBJ1-1; 11 nucleotides align to TRBD1. The CDR3 consists of 17 residues. Per germline, CDR1 MNHNY and CDR2 SVGAGI (reference sequence). Losses at the gene ends were 5 bases for V and 5 bases for J; bases not matched to a gene: 13.